This T cell receptor (beta chain) was captured in a study of T cell repertoires in cytomegalovirus infection. Study-level information: CMV infection and matching HLA type were both indicated by public TCR beta signatures.

This clonotype was counted at least ten times. What it binds is not known. V lost 8 bases and J 9 bases, leaving 17 bases between the germline ends. From germline, CDR1 is SGHTA and CDR2 FQGNSA. The CDR3 loop spans 13 amino acids. TCRdb re-called the reads through MiXCR, storing one row per CDR3 protein. The sample gives fewer than 250,000 distinct CDR3 sequences, roughly an eighth of which show up once; approximately 1.6% is in the top ten. Whole-study results and caveats: CMV carriers having the relevant HLA were flagged by cumulative public TCR beta family frequency.

This clonotype originated in a human donor in good health (CMV status not recorded). Some clones in this sample may be carry-over from other donors' samples. V gene TRBV7-2 combines with J gene TRBJ2-1, with TRBD2 as a possible D gene (5 bases). Material: PBMCs. CDR3 sequence (DNA): TGTGCCAGCTCGTCGATAGCGCGCAGTGAGCAGTTCTTC. This translates into CASSSIARSEQFF.